This TCR beta chain was observed in a study of identical twins. Many counts were recorded for this clonotype. TCRdb re-called the 5' RACE reads with MiXCR, one entry per CDR3 protein. The sample has about 100,000 distinct CDR3 sequences, under 7% seen once. The sequenced material came from memory T cells sorted from blood. This sequence was found in a woman aged 45-65 years in good health.

The CDR3 DNA is TGTGCCAGCAGTCCGGGACTAGCAGAGACCCAGTACTTC. Its protein is CASSPGLAETQYF. The gene calls are TRBV2 and TRBJ2-5; TRBD2 agrees at 9 bases. CDR1 is SNHLY and CDR2 is FYNNEI in the germline V gene. The CDR3 is 13 amino acids. The V and J ends lost 5 bases and 4 bases, in that order; junction bases with no gene match: 2.